This TCR beta chain was retrieved from a study of T cell repertoires in ileal Crohn's disease. TCRdb's copy holds only in-frame clones and misses some; the assay was immunoSEQ multiplex PCR. The sample consists of roughly 8,000 clones, about 82% of them appearing once. Per germline, CDR1 MGHRA and CDR2 YSYEKL. The CDR3 has 16 residues. V lost 0 bases, J lost 4 bases, and 15 bases lay in between. Noted time point: inflamed ileum from the surgical specimen. The clonotype was recovered from an adult with Crohn's disease. Sequenced material: ileal tissue. V is TRBV4-1 and J is TRBJ1-2, with D tentatively TRBD1 (6 bases). The CDR3 here is CASSQEFGGQVYGYTF. The CDR3 DNA follows: TGCGCCAGCAGCCAAGAGTTCGGGGGGCAAGTCTATGGCTACACCTTC.